Listed here are 26 T cell receptor beta chains from one sample, sequenced in a study of response to subunit inactivated influenza vaccine. TCRdb independently ran MiXCR on the RT-PCR reads; one entry per CDR3 protein. Here the sample spans 800,000 or so distinct CDR3 sequences, approximately 22% being singletons. The sequencing here drew on PBMCs from blood, taken roughly 5 days after vaccination. Receptors were obtained from a man in his fifties who received an inactivated influenza vaccine.

The J gene is TRBJ1-2, the V gene TRBV10-3; 10 bases map to TRBD1. In germline, CDR1 is ENHRY, CDR2 SYGVKD. This CDR3 contains 15 residues. Germline trimming cut 3 bases from V and 4 bases from J; bases unmatched to any gene: 5. Written as DNA, the CDR3 is TGTGCCATCAGTGACCGGGACAGGGGCATCTATGGCTACACCTTC. Translating gives CAISDRDRGIYGYTF.

This clonotype has only a few counts. The chain couples TRBV7-9 to TRBJ2-1, with 10 bases fitting TRBD1. After removal of 5 bases from V and 6 bases from J, the junction contained 7 bases not matched to a gene. The CDR3 contains 15 residues. Per germline, CDR1 SEHNR and CDR2 FQNEAQ (reference sequence). For the CDR3, the DNA is TGTGCCAGCAGCCAGGACAGGGGGATAATCAATGAGCAGTTCTTC. This encodes CASSQDRGIINEQFF.

The V and J genes are TRBV3-1 and TRBJ2-7; 7 bases map to TRBD2. CDR1 is LGHDT, CDR2 YNNKEL, per germline (reference sequence). This CDR3 comprises 16 residues. The V gene end was trimmed by 0 bases and the J gene end by 0 bases; junction bases not matched to a gene: 5. This CDR3 reads CASSQDWLAASYEQYF. The DNA of the CDR3 is TGTGCCAGCAGCCAAGATTGGCTAGCGGCCTCCTACGAGCAGTACTTC.

This clonotype was observed a few times. The chain links TRBV10-3 to TRBJ1-3, with TRBD1 as a possible D gene (5 bases). V dropped 8 bases and J dropped 0 bases, with 11 bases sitting between them. The CDR3 has 14 residues. Per the germline V gene, CDR1 is ENHRY and CDR2 is SYGVKD. CDR3 amino acids: CAIGRDLSGNTIYF. CDR3 sequence (DNA): TGTGCCATCGGTCGGGACCTCTCTGGAAACACCATATATTTT.

This clonotype was picked up a small number of times. The CDR3 DNA follows: TGCGCCAGCACAGGACAGGGTGAAAAACTGTTTTTT. Translation: CASTGQGEKLFF. The chain carries TRBV10-2 and TRBJ1-4, with 8 bases aligning to TRBD1. From germline, CDR1 is WSHSY and CDR2 SAAADI. Trimming took 7 bases from V and 7 from J; bases not matched to a gene: 2. The CDR3 covers 12 residues.

This clonotype turned up a few times. J is TRBJ2-2 and V is TRBV4-3, with 8 bases lining up with TRBD1. The germline V gene has CDR1 LGHNA and CDR2 YSLEER. The CDR3 has 16 residues. Trimming cost V 5 bases and J 4 bases; bases outside gene matches: 9. DNA of the CDR3: TGCGCCAGCAGCACCCGGACAGGGACAGGCACCGGGGAGCTGTTTTTT. Translating it yields CASSTRTGTGTGELFF.

This clonotype was seen only a few times. The rearrangement uses TRBV12-3 or TRBV12-4 and TRBJ1-1, with D unresolved. The CDR3 extends over 14 amino acids. V lost 6 bases, J lost 2 bases, and 13 bases lay in between. The CDR3 protein is CASSRNPVNTEAFF. In DNA form, the CDR3 reads TGTGCCAGCAGCCGAAACCCAGTCAACACTGAAGCTTTCTTT.

This clonotype turned up a few times. V and J are TRBV12-3 or TRBV12-4 and TRBJ1-2; the D gene is possibly TRBD1 (5 bases). The CDR3 sequence is 14 residues long. Trimming removed 5 bases at V and 8 bases at J, with 18 bases between. CDR3 DNA sequence: TGTGCCAGCAGTCCCCTGGGGCAGGGTAGCGGCTACACCTTC. Translating it yields CASSPLGQGSGYTF.

Comments on this clonotype: This sequence may be a read error, since a much larger clone differs from it by one base. The V gene is TRBV7-9, the J gene TRBJ2-3; D uncertain. CDR3 length: 15 amino acids. The germline CDR1 and CDR2 sequences are SEHNR and FQNEAQ (reference sequence). This CDR3 reads CASSFTSVSTDTHYF. The CDR3 DNA sequence: TGTGCCAGCAGCTTCACGTCGGTTAGCACAGATACGCATTATTTT.

The chain uses TRBV12-3 or TRBV12-4 and TRBJ1-1; 7 bases are shared with TRBD1. The ends lost 5 bases at V and 4 bases at J; junction bases unmatched: 4. This CDR3 has 13 residues. The DNA of the CDR3 is TGTGCCAGCAGTATACAGGGGATCACTGAAGCTTTCTTT. This codes for CASSIQGITEAFF.

This clonotype showed up just a few times. The genes are TRBV4-2 and TRBJ1-4; D uncertain. The germline V and J ends were trimmed by 0 bases and 8 bases, with 16 bases remaining between them. The CDR3 covers 16 residues. Germline CDR1 is LGHNA and CDR2 is YNFKEQ. CDR3 sequence: CASSQDHPDPGEKLFF. The CDR3, as DNA: TGTGCCAGCAGCCAAGATCATCCAGACCCGGGAGAAAAACTGTTTTTT.

In this sample, this clonotype turned up a few times. This CDR3 reads CSATVGSNQPQHF. For the CDR3, the DNA is TGCAGTGCTACAGTGGGGAGCAATCAGCCCCAGCATTTT. V is TRBV20-1 and J is TRBJ1-5, with D uncertain. The CDR3 covers 13 residues. The V gene lost 4 bases and the J gene lost 1 base, with 8 bases spanning the gap. Germline CDR1 and CDR2: DFQATT and SNEGSKA (reference sequence).

Only a few counts were recorded for this clonotype. CDR3 coding DNA: TGTGCCAGCAGTTTCGGGGCGGGAGCAGGGAATGAGCAGTTCTTC. Amino acid sequence: CASSFGAGAGNEQFF. The chain recombines TRBV28 with TRBJ2-1; 7 bases match TRBD2. The trim removed 3 bases at V and 7 bases at J, leaving 9 bases unmatched. Germline V gives CDR1 MDHEN, CDR2 SYDVKM. The CDR3 sequence is 15 residues long.

The table lists this clonotype with a few counts. One junction end disagrees with the germline gene, perhaps due to a read error. The rearrangement uses TRBV4-3 and TRBJ1-4; perhaps TRBD1 as D (6 bases). Germline V gene sequence: CDR1 LGHNA, CDR2 YSLEER. CDR3 size: 16 residues. CDR3 sequence: CASSHTPGVTYEKLFF. The CDR3 DNA follows: TGCGCCAGCAGCCATACACCAGGGGTAACTTATGAAAAACTGTTTTTT.

This sequence joins TRBV7-9 and TRBJ2-6, with D maybe TRBD1 (5 bases). Trimming took 4 bases from V and 2 from J, leaving 12 bases between them. In germline, CDR1 is SEHNR, CDR2 FQNEAQ (reference sequence). The CDR3 has 16 amino acids. The DNA for the CDR3 is TGTGCCAGCAGCTCCAGGCAGGGCGCTGGGGCCAACGTCCTGACTTTC. It translates to CASSSRQGAGANVLTF.

This chain joins TRBV9 and TRBJ2-7, with D possibly matching TRBD2 (6 bases). CDR3 length: 16 residues. V lost 1 base, J lost 2 bases, and 16 bases lay in between. CDR1 and CDR2 (germline): SGDLS, YYNGEE. Written as DNA, the CDR3 is TGTGCCAGCAGCGTATCCCCAAGCGGGCGGGCCTACGAGCAGTACTTC. Its translation: CASSVSPSGRAYEQYF. Variable domain in full (rest from reference TRBV9 and TRBJ2-7): DSGVTQTPKHLITATGQRVTLRCSPRSGDLSVYWYQQSLDQGLQFLIQYYNGEERAKGNILERFSAQQFPDLHSELNLSSLELGDSALYFCASSVSPSGRAYEQYFGPGTRLTVT.

The gene calls are TRBV5-1 and TRBJ2-7, with 11 bases identical to TRBD2. The junction had 8 bases not matched to a gene; V was cut back by 4 bases and J by 2 bases. This CDR3 has 16 amino acids. Germline loops: CDR1 SGHRS, CDR2 YFSETQ. The CDR3 spells CASSPKGTSGAYEQYF. In DNA, the CDR3 is TGCGCCAGCAGCCCAAAGGGGACTAGCGGAGCCTACGAGCAGTACTTC.

A few counts support this clonotype. V and J are TRBV6-1 and TRBJ2-3; possibly TRBD1 or TRBD2 for D (6 bases each). The CDR3 is made up of 15 amino acids. V lost 6 bases and J lost 4, with 17 bases in between. CDR1 is MNHNS and CDR2 is SASEGT in the germline V gene. DNA for the CDR3: TGTGCCAGCAGCCCCCCCGGGGGCTATCCAGATACGCAGTATTTT. Residues: CASSPPGGYPDTQYF.

The rearrangement uses TRBV29-1 and TRBJ2-1, with 10 nucleotides matching TRBD1. J was trimmed by 6 bases and V by 7 bases; bases with no gene match: 6. The germline V gene encodes CDR1 SQVTM and CDR2 ANQGSEA. This CDR3 region has 13 residues. Here the CDR3 DNA reads TGCAGCGGTGGGACAGGGGAGCTCAATGAGCAGTTCTTC. Its protein product is CSGGTGELNEQFF.

This clonotype occurred a few times. This chain links TRBV11-2 with TRBJ2-7, with D perhaps TRBD1 (5 bases). CDR3 length: 15 residues. CDR1 is SGHAT, CDR2 FQNNGV, per germline. V lost 1 base and J 3 bases, leaving 13 bases between the germline ends. The CDR3 sequence: CASSLVRVHGYEQYF. CDR3 DNA: TGTGCCAGCAGCTTAGTCAGGGTTCACGGCTACGAGCAGTACTTC.

This clonotype was counted many times. The J gene is TRBJ2-3, the V gene TRBV29-1; D is undetermined. V was trimmed by 6 bases and J by 3 bases, leaving 13 bases between them. The CDR3 is 13 amino acids. Germline loops: CDR1 SQVTM, CDR2 ANQGSEA. Written as DNA, the CDR3 is TGCAGCGTCGCTAGGCCATTAACAGATACGCAGTATTTT. Amino acid sequence: CSVARPLTDTQYF.

The rearrangement joins TRBV4-3 to TRBJ1-1; D might be TRBD1 (5 bases). V lost 2 bases and J lost 5, with 12 bases in between. Germline CDR1 is LGHNA and CDR2 is YSLEER. This CDR3 is built from 14 residues. CDR3 DNA: TGCGCCAGCAGCCAACTGGGGGGTTGGACTGAAGCTTTCTTT. Its translation: CASSQLGGWTEAFF.

This clonotype was found a few times. The chain is built from TRBV6-1 and TRBJ1-2, with 12 bases aligning to TRBD1. In germline, CDR1 is MNHNS, CDR2 SASEGT. The CDR3 contains 15 residues. The junction had 5 bases not matched to a gene; V was cut back by 6 bases and J by 3 bases. This chain's CDR3 is CASRGTGGADYGYTF. For the CDR3, the DNA is TGTGCCAGCAGGGGGACAGGGGGCGCGGACTATGGCTACACCTTC.

The V call is TRBV12-3 or TRBV12-4, the J call TRBJ2-6, with D possibly being TRBD1 or TRBD2 (5 bases each). The CDR3 has 15 residues. Trimming took off 7 bases at V and 2 bases at J, with 12 bases between the two ends. The CDR3 DNA follows: TGTGCCAGCACTTCTCTGGGGGCTGGGGCCAACGTCCTGACTTTC. It codes for CASTSLGAGANVLTF.

This clonotype was seen a handful of times. CDR3 sequence (DNA): TGCAGTGCTAGAAGCCTAAACACCGGGGAGCTGTTTTTT. It translates to CSARSLNTGELFF. The chain carries TRBV20-1 and TRBJ2-2; D ambiguous. Germline V CDR1 and CDR2: DFQATT, SNEGSKA (reference sequence). V lost 2 bases and J 2 bases, leaving 6 bases between the germline ends. This CDR3 is 13 amino acids long.

There are many counts of this clonotype. This chain connects TRBV12-3 or TRBV12-4 to TRBJ2-7, with 8 bases matching TRBD2. V shed 9 bases, J shed 6 bases, and the junction held 7 bases outside the gene matches. This CDR3 region has 12 residues. CDR3 protein: CASSSGGVEQYF. CDR3 in DNA: TGTGCCAGTTCCTCGGGGGGGGTCGAGCAGTACTTC.